This T cell receptor beta chain is from a study of blood T cell repertoires in COVID-19. For the study at large: The cDNA or gDNA used as material had been derived from T cells, B-cell-depleted T cells, or PBMCs.

The data were produced by immunoSEQ multiplex PCR, yet TCRdb's version contains in-frame clones alone and is incomplete. The table records 200,000 or so clones, under 90% of them present only once. The sample was peripheral blood. The TCR sequence derives from a man older than 75 with acute or convalescent COVID-19.

The CDR3 nucleotides read TGTGCCAGCAGTAGTCTTCAGGAAGCTTTCTTT. Amino acid sequence: CASSSLQEAFF. The chain combines TRBV12-3 or TRBV12-4 with TRBJ1-1; no firm D call. This CDR3 has 11 amino acids. Trimming took off 5 bases at V and 8 bases at J, with 9 bases between the two ends.